Sequencing of this T cell receptor beta chain was carried out in a study of cytomegalovirus exposure and HLA in healthy donors. In germline, CDR1 is MGHRA, CDR2 YSYEKL. The CDR3 extends over 13 amino acids. The V and J ends lost 0 bases and 7 bases respectively, with 9 bases between them. This clone was observed once. PCR used 60 Vbeta primers and 13 Jbeta primers. Here immunoSEQ multiplex PCR was the method, and the copy in TCRdb shows in-frame clones only, minus some. This table holds about 240,000 clones, about 80% found once. The sequenced sample consisted of PBMCs. The V and J genes are TRBV4-1 and TRBJ1-2; D may be TRBD1 (5 bases). This clonotype originated in a woman in her fifties or sixties in good health and CMV-seropositive. CDR3: CASSQDRVGGYTF. The CDR3 region has the DNA TGCGCCAGCAGCCAAGACAGGGTTGGTGGCTACACCTTC.